This TCR beta chain was identified in a study of vaccination and CD4 T cells after COVID-19. Of note for this clonotype: Its antigen is undetermined.

Treatment given: roughly ten-day PBMC culture with coronavirus spike peptide pools or control peptides (ViraFEST assay). CDR1 is MNHEY and CDR2 is SVGEGT in the germline V gene. The trim removed 5 bases at V and 0 bases at J, leaving 16 bases unmatched. CDR3 length: 19 amino acids. An Oncomine TCR Beta short-read assay was used to sequence the DNA from cultured CD4+ T cells. Each CDR3 protein is one row after TCRdb ran MiXCR on the PCR reads. Among approximately 9,700 distinct CDR3 sequences, roughly 70% were seen once, and the ten largest hold 37%. The gene calls are TRBV6-2 or TRBV6-3 and TRBJ1-5; 7 bases fit TRBD1. This TCR was sampled from a human donor who had recovered from COVID-19. The specimen was CD4+ T cells from blood, cultured in vitro. The CDR3 DNA is TGTGCCAGCAGTCACCCCGGGACAGACGCCTTGTATAGCAATCAGCCCCAGCATTTT. It specifies CASSHPGTDALYSNQPQHF.